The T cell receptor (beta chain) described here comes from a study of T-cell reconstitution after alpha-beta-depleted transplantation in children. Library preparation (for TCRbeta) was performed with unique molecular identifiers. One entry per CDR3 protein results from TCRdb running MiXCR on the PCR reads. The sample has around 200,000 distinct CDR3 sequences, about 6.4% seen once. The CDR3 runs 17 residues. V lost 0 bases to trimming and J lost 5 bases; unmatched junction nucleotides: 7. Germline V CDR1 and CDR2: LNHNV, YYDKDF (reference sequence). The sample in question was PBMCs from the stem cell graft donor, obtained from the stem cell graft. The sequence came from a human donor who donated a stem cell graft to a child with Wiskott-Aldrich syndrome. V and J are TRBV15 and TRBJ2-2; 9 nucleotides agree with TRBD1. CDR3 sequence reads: CATSREFGTGKTGELFF. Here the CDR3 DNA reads TGTGCCACCAGCAGAGAGTTTGGGACAGGGAAGACCGGGGAGCTGTTTTTT. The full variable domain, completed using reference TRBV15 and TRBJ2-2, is DAMVIQNPRYQVTQFGKPVTLSCSQTLNHNVMYWYQQKSSQAPKLLFHYYDKDFNNEADTPDNFQSRRPNTSFCFLDIRSPGLGDTAMYLCATSREFGTGKTGELFFGEGSRLTVL.